This T cell receptor beta chain appears in the sequencing data of a study of beta chain features in type 1 diabetes. CD45RO/CCR7/CD25/CD127/CD95/CD27 sorting isolated CD4+ naive, central memory, regulatory and stem cell-like memory cells. Losses at the gene ends were 4 bases for V and 5 bases for J; bases not matched to a gene: 6. Germline V gene lookup returns CDR1 SGHDN and CDR2 FVKESK. The CDR3 runs 14 residues. Every isolated RNA sample was fully reverse transcribed, so sequencing captured expressed TCRB transcripts. Produced via immunoSEQ multiplex PCR; TCRdb's table is partial and in-frame only. The sample has about 340,000 clones; 7% to 9% are singletons.

This receptor was taken from a woman between 18 and 30 years old in good health. The specimen sequenced was central memory CD4+ T cells from blood. The chain has TRBV14 and TRBJ2-5, with 8 nucleotides matching TRBD1. CDR3 residues: CASSRRGRVETQYF. The CDR3 bases are TGTGCCAGCAGCCGCAGGGGGCGTGTGGAGACCCAGTACTTC.